This T cell receptor (beta chain) was retrieved from a study of CD8+ T cells in alopecia areata. On the study more broadly: At a dose of 5 to 10 mg twice daily, oral tofacitinib was given to treated patients. Regarding the study as a whole: Normal scalp showed lower clonality than lesional scalp, especially alopecia totalis/universalis.

In each case, RNA was isolated and then reverse transcribed into cDNA as the sequencing template. The method was immunoSEQ multiplex PCR; TCRdb's version includes in-frame clones alone and lacks a portion of them. The sample carries 140,000 to 150,000 clones, more than 45% recorded once. Alopecia areata patients provided lesional scalp punch biopsies and peripheral blood, both collected for the study. Germline values: CDR1 SQVTM, CDR2 ANQGSEA. This CDR3 spans 13 amino acids. V shed 6 bases and J shed 9 bases, with 18 bases lying between them. This clone appeared a single time. Its specificity is not known.

This clonotype originated in a human donor with alopecia areata. The sample was CD4+ T cells sorted from blood. V usage is TRBV29-1 and J usage is TRBJ2-1; TRBD2 is a possible D gene (6 bases). DNA of the CDR3: TGCAGCGTCACCCCCGACAGCGGGCGTGAGCAGTTCTTC. It yields the protein CSVTPDSGREQFF.